The T cell receptor (beta chain) under discussion was sequenced for a study of cytomegalovirus exposure and HLA in healthy donors. Germline V gives CDR1 MGHDK, CDR2 SYGVNS. V lost 3 bases to trimming and J lost 2 bases, with 10 bases between them. CDR3 length equals 14 residues. Sequencing was performed with immunoSEQ multiplex PCR; in TCRdb, only in-frame clones are kept and a portion is missing. The sample records 150,000 to 200,000 clones, approximately 84% being singletons. The chain couples TRBV25-1 to TRBJ1-2; D perhaps matches TRBD1 (5 bases). The origin of this receptor is a man between 18 and 35 years old in good health and CMV-seropositive. Input material: PBMCs. DNA of the CDR3: TGTGCCAGCAGTGAGGAGGGGCCGAACTATGGCTACACCTTC. Residues: CASSEEGPNYGYTF.